This passage covers 27 T cell receptor beta chains from one sample sequenced in a study of neurological immune-mediated disorders. TCRdb called the 5' RACE reads again in MiXCR, with one record for every CDR3 protein. The sample yields around 16,000 distinct CDR3 sequences, about 3.6% seen once. What was sequenced was CD8+ T cells from blood. The origin of the receptors is a woman in her forties in good health.

This clonotype was picked up many times. The rearrangement uses TRBV5-6 and TRBJ2-3; tentatively, D is TRBD1 or TRBD2 (6 bases each). CDR1 SGHDT and CDR2 YYEEEE come from the germline V gene. The CDR3 covers 13 residues. V lost 4 bases and J 6 bases, leaving 12 bases between the germline ends. CDR3 bases: TGTGCCAGCAGCCCGGGGGCCGGGGATACGCAGTATTTT. It specifies CASSPGAGDTQYF.

This clonotype was detected many times. V gene TRBV14 combines with J gene TRBJ1-1, with 9 positions matching TRBD1. CDR3 length equals 15 residues. Trimming took 4 bases from V and 4 from J; bases not matched to a gene: 7. The germline V gene encodes CDR1 SGHDN and CDR2 FVKESK. The CDR3 coding sequence is TGTGCCAGCAGCCTACGGGACAGGGCGGGCACTGAAGCTTTCTTT. Protein product: CASSLRDRAGTEAFF.

This clonotype showed up many times. The chain recombines TRBV5-1 with TRBJ2-7, with TRBD2 as a possible D gene (6 bases). The CDR3 is 15 residues long. The V gene's germline CDR1 is SGHRS and CDR2 YFSETQ. V was shortened by 0 bases and J by 6 bases, with 16 bases between the two germline ends. CDR3 sequence reads: CASSLVEGQRSEQYF. CDR3 nucleotides: TGCGCCAGCAGCTTGGTGGAGGGCCAGCGGTCCGAGCAGTACTTC.

Many counts were recorded for this clonotype. The chain is built from TRBV20-1 and TRBJ2-1; 11 bases agree with TRBD1. The ends lost 6 bases at V and 3 bases at J; junction bases unmatched: 10. The germline gives CDR1 DFQATT, CDR2 SNEGSKA (reference sequence). The length of the CDR3 is 16 residues. The CDR3 region has the DNA TGCAGTGCAGCGATCACCGGGACAGGGGGCTACAATGAGCAGTTCTTC. Its protein is CSAAITGTGGYNEQFF.

In its sample, this clonotype was seen many times. The rearrangement joins TRBV14 to TRBJ2-7, with 7 bases that match TRBD1. The CDR3 has 14 residues. Trimming cost V 2 bases and J 3 bases; bases outside gene matches: 4. Germline V gene data show CDR1 as SGHDN and CDR2 as FVKESK. DNA for the CDR3: TGTGCCAGCAGCCAAACAGGGGCGGACTACGAGCAGTACTTC. It codes for CASSQTGADYEQYF.

In its sample, this clonotype was seen many times. This rearrangement joins TRBV27 to TRBJ2-2; D is ambiguous. The germline gives CDR1 MNHEY, CDR2 SMNVEV (reference sequence). Trimming took 6 bases from V and 7 from J, leaving 9 bases between them. CDR3 length: 12 amino acids. Here the CDR3 reads CASRRTNGELFF. Written as DNA, the CDR3 is TGTGCCAGCAGACGTACTAACGGGGAGCTGTTTTTT.

This clonotype was observed many times. The rearrangement links TRBV11-2 to TRBJ2-1, with D uncertain. Germline V gives CDR1 SGHAT, CDR2 FQNNGV. Trimming cost V 5 bases and J 4 bases, with 9 bases left between them. CDR3 length equals 13 residues. CDR3 residues: CASSPDVYNEQFF. DNA for the CDR3: TGTGCCAGCAGCCCGGACGTATACAATGAGCAGTTCTTC.

Many counts were recorded for this clonotype. V is TRBV9 and J is TRBJ2-7; D may be TRBD2 (6 bases). Germline CDR1 and CDR2: SGDLS and YYNGEE. The CDR3 contains 14 residues. Deletions cut 5 bases from V and 4 bases from J, with 16 bases between. CDR3 in amino acids: CASSTGTRAYEQYF. DNA for the CDR3: TGTGCCAGCAGTACCGGGACTCGGGCGTACGAGCAGTACTTC.

Ten or more counts support this clonotype. This chain uses TRBV7-6 with TRBJ2-1; no definite D call. From germline, CDR1 is SGHVS and CDR2 FNYEAQ. The CDR3 is 15 amino acids. The V and J ends lost 5 bases and 5 bases respectively, with 16 bases between them. CDR3 sequence (DNA): TGTGCCAGCAGCCCCCGTCCCGGGCCGAACAATGAGCAGTTCTTC. This translates into CASSPRPGPNNEQFF. The full variable domain, in which reference TRBV7-6 and TRBJ2-1 provide the parts outside the CDR3, is GAGVSQSPRYKVTKRGQDVALRCDPISGHVSLYWYRQALGQGPEFLTYFNYEAQQDKSGLPNDRFSAERPEGSISTLTIQRTEQRDSAMYRCASSPRPGPNNEQFFGPGTRLTVL.

This clonotype was found many times. J is TRBJ2-6 and V is TRBV20-1, with unresolved D. CDR1 DFQATT and CDR2 SNEGSKA come from the germline V gene (reference sequence). V lost 2 bases and J 4 bases, leaving 12 bases between the germline ends. CDR3 length equals 15 residues. The CDR3 loop reads CSARKKGYGANVLTF. Written as DNA, the CDR3 is TGCAGTGCTAGAAAGAAGGGATACGGGGCCAACGTCCTGACTTTC.

In this sample, this clonotype turned up many times. The V and J genes are TRBV7-9 and TRBJ1-2, with D hard to call. From germline, CDR1 is SEHNR and CDR2 FQNEAQ (reference sequence). Trimming left V 4 bases short and J 4 bases short, with 10 bases between. The CDR3 contains 13 residues. The CDR3 DNA follows: TGTGCCAGCAGCTCCGGTAGCCCCTATGGCTACACCTTC. This codes for CASSSGSPYGYTF.

This clonotype was counted ten times or more. The J gene is TRBJ1-2, the V gene TRBV7-9; D remains ambiguous. V lost 6 bases to trimming and J lost 3 bases, with 11 bases between them. The CDR3 runs 13 residues. The germline CDR1 and CDR2 sequences are SEHNR and FQNEAQ (reference sequence). CDR3 DNA: TGTGCCAGCAGACCGGTCGTCGACTATGGCTACACCTTC. This sequence encodes CASRPVVDYGYTF.

This clonotype came up many times. The chain recombines TRBV9 with TRBJ2-1; D gene uncertain. Trimming shortened V by 0 bases and J by 10 bases, and 8 bases separated the two germline ends. CDR3 length: 12 amino acids. CDR1 and CDR2 (germline): SGDLS, YYNGEE. In nucleotides, the CDR3 is TGTGCCAGCAGCGTAGGGGCTCACGAGCAGTTCTTC. It codes for CASSVGAHEQFF.

This clonotype was recorded at least ten times. The V gene is TRBV28, the J gene TRBJ2-5; D is uncertain. CDR1 and CDR2 from the germline V gene are MDHEN and SYDVKM. V was cut by 1 base and J by 5 bases, with 20 bases left in between. The CDR3 is made up of 17 amino acids. CDR3 in DNA: TGTGCCAGCAGTTTATCGGGCGGATCGGGCGCCCACGAGACCCAGTACTTC. Translation: CASSLSGGSGAHETQYF. The full variable domain, in which reference TRBV28 and TRBJ2-5 provide the parts outside the CDR3, is DVKVTQSSRYLVKRTGEKVFLECVQDMDHENMFWYRQDPGLGLRLIYFSYDVKMKEKGDIPEGYSVSREKKERFSLILESASTNQTSMYLCASSLSGGSGAHETQYFGPGTRLLVL.

In this sample, this clonotype turned up many times. This rearrangement joins TRBV6-2 or TRBV6-3 to TRBJ2-1, with no clear D. CDR1 MNHEY and CDR2 SVGEGT come from the germline V gene. V lost 8 bases and J lost 10, with 15 bases in between. The CDR3 runs to 12 residues. Here the CDR3 DNA reads TGTGCCAGCCTCCAGTCGAGTCGGGAGCAGTTCTTC. It specifies CASLQSSREQFF.

In its sample, this clonotype was seen many times. The V and J genes are TRBV12-3 or TRBV12-4 and TRBJ2-7; maybe TRBD1 (6 bases). V lost 7 bases, J lost 2 bases, and 12 bases lay in between. The length of the CDR3 is 13 residues. CDR3 nucleotide sequence: TGTGCCAGCACCCAGGGACACCCCTACGAGCAGTACTTC. Protein product: CASTQGHPYEQYF.

This clonotype was seen ten or more times. The chain combines TRBV5-1 with TRBJ1-1; TRBD1 matches 9 bases. Germline V gene data show CDR1 as SGHRS and CDR2 as YFSETQ. The CDR3 extends over 17 amino acids. J lost 1 base, V lost 1 base, and 8 bases had no gene match. DNA for the CDR3: TGCGCCAGCAGCTTGAAGGGACAGGGAACTCAGAACACTGAAGCTTTCTTT. It specifies CASSLKGQGTQNTEAFF.

In its sample, this clonotype was seen a few times. This chain uses TRBV11-2 with TRBJ2-3; D uncertain. In germline, CDR1 is SGHAT, CDR2 FQNNGV. The CDR3 is made up of 14 amino acids. V was trimmed by 3 bases and J by 0 bases, leaving 7 bases between them. CDR3: CASSFYISTDTQYF. Here the CDR3 DNA reads TGTGCCAGCAGCTTCTACATTAGCACAGATACGCAGTATTTT.

This clonotype was seen at least ten times. The chain joins TRBV6-5 to TRBJ2-3; no definite D call. CDR3 length equals 16 residues. The V gene's germline CDR1 is MNHEY and CDR2 SVGAGI. Trimming cost V 4 bases and J 7 bases, with 21 bases left between them. The DNA for the CDR3 is TGTGCCAGCAGTTCCCCGGCAGGCGCCACACCTCATACGCAGTATTTT. Protein sequence: CASSSPAGATPHTQYF.

This clonotype was recorded many times. The V and J genes are TRBV11-1 and TRBJ2-1; D gene ambiguous. Trimming shortened V by 2 bases and J by 3 bases, and 8 bases separated the two germline ends. Germline V gene lookup returns CDR1 SGHAT and CDR2 FQDESV (reference sequence). The CDR3 is 14 residues long. The CDR3 reads CASSLFGNYNEQFF. The DNA for the CDR3 is TGTGCCAGCAGCTTATTTGGCAACTACAATGAGCAGTTCTTC.

In this sample, this clonotype turned up many times. The chain has TRBV20-1 and TRBJ2-4; D possibly corresponds to TRBD1 (5 bases). Trimming shortened V by 0 bases and J by 6 bases, and 12 bases separated the two germline ends. CDR1 and CDR2 from the germline V gene are DFQATT and SNEGSKA (reference sequence). CDR3 length: 14 residues. CDR3 DNA: TGCAGTGCTAGAGATACACAGGATGTAAACATTCAGTACTTC. Residues: CSARDTQDVNIQYF.

This clonotype was seen ten or more times. The V call is TRBV14, the J call TRBJ2-6; D might be TRBD1 (6 bases). CDR3 length: 16 amino acids. Germline V CDR1 and CDR2: SGHDN, FVKESK. V dropped 4 bases and J dropped 1 base, with 11 bases sitting between them. CDR3 sequence: CASSPTGRSGANVLTF. The CDR3 nucleotides read TGTGCCAGCAGCCCTACAGGGCGTTCTGGGGCCAACGTCCTGACTTTC.

The sample holds many counts of this clonotype. The V call is TRBV11-2, the J call TRBJ2-7; 16 bases match TRBD2. With 6 bases clipped from V and 3 bases from J, the junction kept 8 bases outside the gene matches. Per germline, CDR1 SGHAT and CDR2 FQNNGV. This CDR3 comprises 17 residues. CDR3: CASSPGLAGGPHYEQYF. DNA of the CDR3: TGTGCCAGCAGTCCGGGACTAGCGGGAGGGCCTCACTACGAGCAGTACTTC.

There are many counts of this clonotype. In nucleotides, the CDR3 is TGTGCCAGCAGCCCCAGGGATGGACAGGCGTCCTACGAGCAGTACTTC. The encoded protein is CASSPRDGQASYEQYF. The chain couples TRBV13 to TRBJ2-7; 7 bases are shared with TRBD1. Germline V gene sequence: CDR1 PRHDT, CDR2 FYEKMQ (reference sequence). The CDR3 loop spans 16 amino acids. J lost 1 base, V lost 5 bases, and 11 bases had no gene match.

By share, this clonotype ranks as medium-sized. This chain links TRBV6-1 with TRBJ2-7, with D perhaps TRBD1 (6 bases). The CDR3 covers 15 residues. Germline V CDR1 and CDR2: MNHNS, SASEGT. Deletions cut 1 base from V and 4 bases from J, with 14 bases between. This CDR3 reads CASSEDLGASYEQYF. The CDR3 region has the DNA TGTGCCAGCAGTGAAGATTTGGGGGCTTCATACGAGCAGTACTTC.

This clonotype was recorded many times. The chain is built from TRBV7-2 and TRBJ2-3; D is unclear. This CDR3 contains 14 residues. Germline CDR1 SGHTA, CDR2 FQGNSA. V was pared by 2 bases and J by 5 bases, with 11 bases between. The CDR3 protein is CASSLLSQRDTQYF. The DNA of the CDR3 is TGTGCCAGCAGCTTACTGTCCCAGAGAGATACGCAGTATTTT. The full variable domain, with the rest looked up from reference TRBV7-2 and TRBJ2-3, is GAGVSQSPSNKVTEKGKDVELRCDPISGHTALYWYRQSLGQGLEFLIYFQGNSAPDKSGLPSDRFSAERTGGSVSTLTIQRTQQEDSAVYLCASSLLSQRDTQYFGPGTRLTVL.

This clonotype came up many times. The J gene is TRBJ2-2, the V gene TRBV6-2 or TRBV6-3, with 8 positions matching TRBD1. Germline V gene sequence: CDR1 MNHEY, CDR2 SVGEGT. The CDR3 has 15 amino acids. V lost 7 bases to trimming and J lost 5 bases; unmatched junction nucleotides: 9. The CDR3 DNA follows: TGTGCCAGCACCCTTGGGACAGGATTGACCGGGGAGCTGTTTTTT. Translated: CASTLGTGLTGELFF.